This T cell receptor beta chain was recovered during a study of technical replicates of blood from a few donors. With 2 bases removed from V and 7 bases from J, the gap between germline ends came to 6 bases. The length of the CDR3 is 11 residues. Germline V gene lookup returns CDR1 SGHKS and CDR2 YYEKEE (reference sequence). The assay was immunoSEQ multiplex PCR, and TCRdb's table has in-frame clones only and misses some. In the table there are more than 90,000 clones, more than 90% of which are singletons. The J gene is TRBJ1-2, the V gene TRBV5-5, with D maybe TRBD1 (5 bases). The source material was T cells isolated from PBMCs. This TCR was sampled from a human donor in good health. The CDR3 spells CASSFGGGYTF. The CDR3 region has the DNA TGTGCCAGCAGCTTCGGGGGTGGCTACACCTTC.